A selection of T cell receptor beta chains follows, all from one sample in a study of blood T cell repertoires in COVID-19. Sequencing was performed with immunoSEQ multiplex PCR; in TCRdb, only in-frame clones are kept and a portion is missing. The table lists around 250,000 clones, 85% to 90% of them singletons. The sample was peripheral blood. These receptors were obtained from a middle-aged woman who had recovered from COVID-19. The CDR3 runs from the conserved cysteine through the conserved F or W. A D gene is named only where the DNA matches it firmly. Clone size is shown for a subset of rows, as once, few, many or a class of expanded clone.

size,J,D,V,DNA,CDR3
NA,TRBJ2-1,TRBD2,TRBV4-1,TGCGCCAGCAGCCAGGGAGGACTAGCGGGAGGGCATGCCTCTTACAATGAGCAGTTCTTC,CASSQGGLAGGHASYNEQFF
NA,TRBJ1-1,NA,TRBV6-6,TGTGCCAGCAGAGGACTGCCCGACACTGAAGCTTTCTTT,CASRGLPDTEAFF
NA,TRBJ2-2,TRBD2,TRBV19,TGTGCCAGTAAAGTCCCGACGGGGGGGATGACCGGGGAGCTGTTTTTT,CASKVPTGGMTGELFF
NA,TRBJ2-3,TRBD2,TRBV9,TGTGCCAGCAGCGTAGACCCTCGGACTAGCGGGAGGGATACGCAGTATTTT,CASSVDPRTSGRDTQYF
NA,TRBJ1-3,NA,TRBV10-3,TGTGCCATCAGGGGAGTGGGAGCTGGAAACACCATATATTTT,CAIRGVGAGNTIYF
NA,TRBJ1-3,NA,TRBV9,TGTGCCAGCAGTCGGGTCTCTGGAAACACCATATATTTT,CASSRVSGNTIYF
NA,TRBJ1-2,NA,TRBV5-5,TGTGCCAGCAGTCAAGACCCCACAGACAGTTATGGCTACACCTTC,CASSQDPTDSYGYTF
NA,TRBJ1-1,NA,TRBV14,TGTGCCAGCAGACTGACAGTCGACACTGAAGCTTTCTTT,CASRLTVDTEAFF
NA,TRBJ1-1,NA,TRBV15,TGTGCCACCAGCAGAGATTCCGGTCACAGCACTGAAGCTTTCTTT,CATSRDSGHSTEAFF
NA,TRBJ1-1,NA,TRBV15,TGTGCCACCAGCAGGTCTCTGTCCAGGGACACTGAAGCTTTCTTT,CATSRSLSRDTEAFF
NA,TRBJ1-5,NA,TRBV28,TGTGCCAGCCTTAGGGGAGGTAGCAATCAGCCCCAGCATTTT,CASLRGGSNQPQHF
NA,TRBJ1-5,NA,TRBV9,TGTGCCAGCAGCGTAGGCCCTAATAGCAATCAGCCCCAGCATTTT,CASSVGPNSNQPQHF
NA,TRBJ2-2,NA,TRBV11-2,TGTGCCAGCAGCTTTACGACAACCGGGGAGCTGTTTTTT,CASSFTTTGELFF
NA,TRBJ2-5,TRBD1,TRBV5-4,TGTGCCAGCAGCCTAAACAACCCAGGGGGCGGGGAGACCCAGTACTTC,CASSLNNPGGGETQYF
NA,TRBJ1-1,TRBD1,TRBV4-1,TGCGCCAGCAGCCCTCGACAGGGAAGCACTGAAGCTTTCTTT,CASSPRQGSTEAFF
NA,TRBJ2-3,NA,TRBV11-3,TGTGCCAGCAGTTCGACAGGGACTTTTTGGACAGATACGCAGTATTTT,CASSSTGTFWTDTQYF
NA,TRBJ2-5,TRBD2,TRBV5-4,TGTGCCAGCAGCTTGGGACGGGGGGAGAAGACCCAGTACTTC,CASSLGRGEKTQYF
NA,TRBJ1-5,TRBD1,TRBV5-4,TGTGCCACCGGGACAGGGGATCAGCCCCAGCATTTT,CATGTGDQPQHF
NA,TRBJ1-6,NA,TRBV7-2,TGTGCCAGCAGCGGTCCACAGGGCTTCCATAATTCACCCCTCCACTTT,CASSGPQGFHNSPLHF
NA,TRBJ2-1,TRBD2,TRBV2,TGTGCCAGCAGCCCGGGACTAGCGGGAGAAGTGTCCTACAATGAGCAGTTCTTC,CASSPGLAGEVSYNEQFF
NA,TRBJ2-3,TRBD2,TRBV10-2,TGCGCCAGCAGTGAGGCTAGCGGGAGTTTATCAGATACGCAGTATTTT,CASSEASGSLSDTQYF
NA,TRBJ1-2,TRBD1,TRBV5-1,TGCGCCAGCAGCCGGGACAGCGATAACTATGGCTACACCTTC,CASSRDSDNYGYTF
NA,TRBJ1-1,NA,TRBV5-6,TGTGCCAGCACCCGTACGGTCGCACTTGAAGCTTTCTTT,CASTRTVALEAFF
NA,TRBJ2-3,TRBD2,TRBV24-1,TGTGCCACCAGTGAAATTAGCGGTAGCGGGGCAGATACGCAGTATTTT,CATSEISGSGADTQYF
once,TRBJ2-1,TRBD1,TRBV7-9,TGTGCCAGCAGCAGACAGGGAACCTTTTACCATGAGCAGTTCTTC,CASSRQGTFYHEQFF
NA,TRBJ2-2,NA,TRBV28,TGTGCCAGCAGTTCCCACAGGGAGAACACCGGGGAGCTGTTTTTT,CASSSHRENTGELFF
NA,TRBJ1-2,NA,TRBV7-2,TGTGCCAGCAGCTTCCGCGGGGCATACTATGGCTACACCTTC,CASSFRGAYYGYTF
NA,TRBJ1-1,NA,TRBV6-5,TGTGCCAGCTTTTTTGACGGGGGAACTGAAGCTTTCTTT,CASFFDGGTEAFF
NA,TRBJ2-5,TRBD2,TRBV11-2,TGTGCCAGCAGCCTACCACTAGCGGGAGTAGAGACCCAGTACTTC,CASSLPLAGVETQYF
NA,TRBJ2-3,TRBD2,TRBV27,TGTGCCAGCGTATCCCCTAGCGGAGTCACAGATACGCAGTATTTT,CASVSPSGVTDTQYF
NA,TRBJ2-7,NA,TRBV5-1,TGCGCCAGCAGCTTGGAACAGTTCAACGAGCAGTACTTC,CASSLEQFNEQYF
NA,TRBJ2-3,NA,TRBV19,TGTGCCAGTAGTTCAGGGGCTTGGGGGGATACGCAGTATTTT,CASSSGAWGDTQYF
NA,TRBJ2-7,NA,TRBV7-3,TGTGCCAGCAGTCGGGGTACAGGGGAGCAGTACTTC,CASSRGTGEQYF
NA,TRBJ1-2,TRBD1,TRBV6-5,TGTGCCAGCAGTCCGGACGGGGACAGTGACTATGGCTACACCTTC,CASSPDGDSDYGYTF
NA,TRBJ1-2,NA,TRBV6-1,TGTGCCAGCAGTGAGTTTTTGAGCCAGATTACTACTAACTATGGCTACACCTTC,CASSEFLSQITTNYGYTF
NA,TRBJ2-1,NA,TRBV10-3,TGTGCCATCAGTGAGTACGGGGGAAGGAATGAGCAGTTCTTC,CAISEYGGRNEQFF
NA,TRBJ2-3,NA,TRBV27,TGTGCCAGCAGTCCTACGGGAGCTAGCACAGATACGCAGTATTTT,CASSPTGASTDTQYF
NA,TRBJ2-1,TRBD2,TRBV4-3,TGCGCCAGCAGCCAGCGGGAGCTCTACAATGAGCAGTTCTTC,CASSQRELYNEQFF
NA,TRBJ1-5,NA,TRBV24-1,TGTGCCACCAGTGCAGGGTTTCAGCCCCAGCATTTT,CATSAGFQPQHF
NA,TRBJ1-1,NA,TRBV13,TGTGCCAGCAGCTTATCCGTGAACACTGAAGCTTTCTTT,CASSLSVNTEAFF
NA,TRBJ2-1,NA,TRBV14,TGTGCCAGCAGCTTACCGGGGAGCTCCTACAATGAGCAGTTCTTC,CASSLPGSSYNEQFF
NA,TRBJ1-1,TRBD1,TRBV6-2/TRBV6-3,TGTGCCAGCAGCCTGACAGGGTTCACTGAAGCTTTCTTT,CASSLTGFTEAFF
NA,TRBJ1-1,TRBD1,TRBV19,TGTGCCAGTAGTACCGATACAGGGGCTAACACTGAAGCTTTCTTT,CASSTDTGANTEAFF
NA,TRBJ2-1,NA,TRBV7-9,TGTGCCAGCAGCTTATCCGGCAATGAGCAGTTCTTC,CASSLSGNEQFF
NA,TRBJ1-1,NA,TRBV10-3,TGTGCCATCACCGGACAGCCGTCCACTGAAGCTTTCTTT,CAITGQPSTEAFF
NA,TRBJ1-4,NA,TRBV19,TGTGCCAATGACAGCGGGGACCATTTTGAAAAACTGTTTTTT,CANDSGDHFEKLFF
NA,TRBJ2-5,TRBD1,TRBV2,TGTGCCAGCTCCGGGACAGGGGTAGAGACCCAGTACTTC,CASSGTGVETQYF
NA,TRBJ2-1,TRBD2,TRBV7-2,TGTGCCAGCAGCTGGGCCGGGACTAGCGGGGGGATACAGCAGTTCTTC,CASSWAGTSGGIQQFF
NA,TRBJ2-3,NA,TRBV19,TGTGCCACCCGTAGCCCGGCATCTAGCACAGATACGCAGTATTTT,CATRSPASSTDTQYF
NA,TRBJ2-1,TRBD2,TRBV5-1,TGCGCCAGCAGCTTGGGGACTAGACCCTACAATGAGCAGTTCTTC,CASSLGTRPYNEQFF
NA,TRBJ1-2,NA,TRBV24-1,TGTGCCACCAGTGAGACAGGCGCCGACGGGGACTATGGCTACACCTTC,CATSETGADGDYGYTF
NA,TRBJ2-6,TRBD2,TRBV4-1,TGCGCCAGCAGCCTCGGGCGCCAGCGGGGCGAAAAGTCTGGGGCCAACGTCCTGACTTTC,CASSLGRQRGEKSGANVLTF
NA,TRBJ1-6,NA,TRBV20-1,TGCAGTGCTAGTCCCCCAGGTCCCAATTCACCCCTCCACTTT,CSASPPGPNSPLHF
NA,TRBJ2-1,NA,TRBV5-1,TGCGCCAGCAGCCAGCTCACAGGGTCCTACAATGAGCAGTTCTTC,CASSQLTGSYNEQFF
once,TRBJ1-1,TRBD1,TRBV5-6,TGTGCCAGCAGCGAGGGACAGCTTTTGAACACTGAAGCTTTCTTT,CASSEGQLLNTEAFF
few,TRBJ1-6,NA,TRBV28,TGTGCCAGCAGTTTATGGGCCGCAGGTGGTTCACCCCTCCACTTT,CASSLWAAGGSPLHF
NA,TRBJ2-5,NA,TRBV6-5,TGTGCCAGCGGCACTACCGGGGCAGGGGGGGAGACCCAGTACTTC,CASGTTGAGGETQYF